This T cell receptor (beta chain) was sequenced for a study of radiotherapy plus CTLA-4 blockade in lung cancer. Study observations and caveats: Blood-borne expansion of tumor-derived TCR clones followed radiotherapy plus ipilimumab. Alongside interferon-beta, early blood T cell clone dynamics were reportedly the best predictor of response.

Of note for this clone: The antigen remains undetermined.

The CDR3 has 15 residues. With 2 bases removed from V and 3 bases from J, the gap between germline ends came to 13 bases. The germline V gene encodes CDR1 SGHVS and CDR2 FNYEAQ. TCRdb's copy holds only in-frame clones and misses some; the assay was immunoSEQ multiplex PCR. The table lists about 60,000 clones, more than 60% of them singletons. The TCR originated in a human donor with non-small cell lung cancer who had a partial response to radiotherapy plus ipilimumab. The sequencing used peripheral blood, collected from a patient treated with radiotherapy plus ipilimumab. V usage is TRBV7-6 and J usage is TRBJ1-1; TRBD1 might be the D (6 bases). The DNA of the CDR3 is TGTGCCAGCAGCTTACGGTGGGGGCTGGACACTGAAGCTTTCTTT. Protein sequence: CASSLRWGLDTEAFF. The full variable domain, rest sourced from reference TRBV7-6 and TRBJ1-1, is GAGVSQSPRYKVTKRGQDVALRCDPISGHVSLYWYRQALGQGPEFLTYFNYEAQQDKSGLPNDRFSAERPEGSISTLTIQRTEQRDSAMYRCASSLRWGLDTEAFFGQGTRLTVV.